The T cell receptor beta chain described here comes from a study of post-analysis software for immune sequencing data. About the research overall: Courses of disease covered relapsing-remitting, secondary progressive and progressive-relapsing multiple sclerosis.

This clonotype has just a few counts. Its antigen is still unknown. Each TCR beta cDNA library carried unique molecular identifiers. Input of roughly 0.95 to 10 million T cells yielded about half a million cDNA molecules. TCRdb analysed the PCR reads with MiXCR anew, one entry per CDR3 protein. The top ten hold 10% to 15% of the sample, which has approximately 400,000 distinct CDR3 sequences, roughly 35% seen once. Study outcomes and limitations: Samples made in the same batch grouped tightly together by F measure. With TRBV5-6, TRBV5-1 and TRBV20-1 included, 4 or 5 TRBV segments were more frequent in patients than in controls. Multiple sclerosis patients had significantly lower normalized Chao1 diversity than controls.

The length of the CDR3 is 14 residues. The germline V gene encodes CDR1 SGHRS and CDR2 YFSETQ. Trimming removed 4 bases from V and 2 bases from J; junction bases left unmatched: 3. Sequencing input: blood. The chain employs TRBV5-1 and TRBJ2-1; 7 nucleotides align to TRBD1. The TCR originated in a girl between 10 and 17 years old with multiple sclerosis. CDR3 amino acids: CASSPTGPYNEQFF. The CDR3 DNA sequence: TGCGCCAGCAGCCCGACAGGGCCCTACAATGAGCAGTTCTTC.